The rows below give T cell receptor beta chains drawn from one sample of a study of blood T cell repertoires in COVID-19. Profiled with immunoSEQ multiplex PCR; TCRdb holds only in-frame clones, not every one. The table has approximately 180,000 clones, about 91% seen once. The sequenced material came from PBMCs or T cells enriched from blood (not recorded which). These receptors came from a woman aged 35 to 49 with acute COVID-19. CDR3s leave out the opening cysteine and the closing phenylalanine or tryptophan. Each record gives: J gene, V gene, CDR3 protein.

>TRBJ1-6|TRBV5-4
ASSDRGNYNSPLH
>TRBJ1-2|TRBV2
ASSKGADYGYT
>TRBJ1-1|TRBV2
ASRRDSNLNTEAF
>TRBJ2-2|TRBV4-1
ASSQDPSGSAELF
>TRBJ2-5|TRBV9
ASSVDRGPQETQY
>TRBJ2-7|TRBV19
ASSIVGAYEQY
>TRBJ2-1|TRBV29-1
SVDGTVYNEQF
>TRBJ2-7|TRBV21-1
ASRRLEQY
>TRBJ2-7|TRBV29-1
SVVQGGLPYEQY
>TRBJ2-1|TRBV5-1
ASSLEAGVVNEQF
>TRBJ2-5|TRBV7-2
ASGSGSVRETQY
>TRBJ2-7|TRBV28
ASSLGLVSEQY
>TRBJ2-1|TRBV14
ASSPGLAGTSSYNEQF
>TRBJ2-1|TRBV3-1/TRBV3-2
ASSQGGLAFNEQF
>TRBJ1-4|TRBV5-5
ASSLATGNNEKLF
>TRBJ1-1|TRBV5-1
ASSLEGQGWGTEAF
>TRBJ2-7|TRBV7-8
ASSSDRVGREQY
>TRBJ1-1|TRBV7-6
ASSSSGTVNTEAF
>TRBJ2-7|TRBV5-4
ATTKEASSYEQY
>TRBJ2-5|TRBV5-4
ASSRGLAGMETQY
>TRBJ2-2|TRBV4-2
ASSQVGTTTGELF
>TRBJ2-2|TRBV28
ASTGGASGELF
>TRBJ1-5|TRBV10-3
AINRGLDNQPQH
>TRBJ2-5|TRBV7-9
ASSFERERETQY
>TRBJ2-7|TRBV27
ASSPGTGIGEQY
>TRBJ2-7|TRBV5-1
ASSSGGLAGYEQY
>TRBJ2-1|TRBV7-9
ASSLLASGRNEQF
>TRBJ2-1|TRBV11-1
ASLSRDEQF
>TRBJ2-5|TRBV3-1/TRBV3-2
ASSPPGVTQY
>TRBJ1-4|TRBV2
ASSETGHRVRGEKLF
>TRBJ2-1|TRBV11-2
ASNQREGYNEQF
>TRBJ1-1|TRBV30
AWTGGITEAF
>TRBJ2-3|TRBV5-1
ASSLVLAGLTDTQY
>TRBJ2-5|TRBV5-6
ASSRMGGGARETQY
>TRBJ2-7|TRBV29-1
SVAGTSGPEVGLYEQY
>TRBJ2-3|TRBV5-4
ASSLVWGGLTDTQY
>TRBJ2-1|TRBV28
ASSPLGTANEQF
>TRBJ2-3|TRBV4-2
ASSQVITSGGVTDTQY
>TRBJ2-2|TRBV5-1
ASSLFGGADTGELF
>TRBJ1-3|TRBV9
ASSTGTAGNTIY
>TRBJ1-4|TRBV15
ATSRDIPRATNEKLF
>TRBJ1-1|TRBV3-1/TRBV3-2
ASSQAGASMNTEAF
>TRBJ1-2|TRBV29-1
SVEDDYGYT
>TRBJ2-3|TRBV30
AWRTSGGANTQY
>TRBJ2-4|TRBV3-1/TRBV3-2
ASSQAPGTSNIQY
>TRBJ1-2|TRBV6-5
ASSHRTGYNYGYT
>TRBJ1-5|TRBV27
ASSSYGSRGPQH